Listed here are 2 T cell receptor beta chains from one sample, sequenced in a study of blood T cells in healthy people across ages. A J-beta primer mix and a sample-barcoded 5' primer were used in a second PCR of about 7 to 11 cycles. Using its own MiXCR run on the 5' RACE reads, TCRdb lists one record per CDR3 protein. The data hold over a million distinct CDR3 sequences, with roughly 40% observed a single time. The sample consisted of blood. These receptors were collected from a young woman in good health.

A single count supports this clonotype. This chain uses TRBV5-5 with TRBJ1-1, with D perhaps matching TRBD1 (5 bases). This CDR3 contains 13 residues. Germline V CDR1 and CDR2: SGHKS, YYEKEE (reference sequence). Between the trimmed V and J ends, which lost 3 bases and 7 bases, there was a span of 13 bases. The CDR3 region is CASSSSADIEAFF. The CDR3 DNA sequence: TGTGCCAGCAGCTCTTCAGCGGACATTGAAGCTTTCTTT.

V gene TRBV9 combines with J gene TRBJ1-2; D remains ambiguous. The germline V and J ends were trimmed by 2 bases and 1 base, with 9 bases remaining between them. Germline V gives CDR1 SGDLS, CDR2 YYNGEE. The CDR3 is made up of 14 amino acids. The CDR3, as DNA: TGTGCCAGCAGCGTCGGAAACAGTAACTATGGCTACACCTTC. This translates into CASSVGNSNYGYTF.